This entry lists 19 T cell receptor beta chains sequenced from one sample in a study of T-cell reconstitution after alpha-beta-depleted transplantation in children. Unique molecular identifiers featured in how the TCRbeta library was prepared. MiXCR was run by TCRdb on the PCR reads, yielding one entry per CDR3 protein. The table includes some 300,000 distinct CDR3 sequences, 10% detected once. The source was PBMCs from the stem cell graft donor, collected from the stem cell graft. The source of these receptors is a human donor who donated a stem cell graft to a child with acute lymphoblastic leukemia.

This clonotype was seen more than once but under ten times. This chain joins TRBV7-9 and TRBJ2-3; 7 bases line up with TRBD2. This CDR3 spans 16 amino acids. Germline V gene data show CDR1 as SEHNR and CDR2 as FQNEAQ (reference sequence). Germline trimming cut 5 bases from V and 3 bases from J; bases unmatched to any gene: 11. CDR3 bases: TGTGCCAGCAGCCCTATGGGCGGGAGACTTACAGATACGCAGTATTTT. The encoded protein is CASSPMGGRLTDTQYF.

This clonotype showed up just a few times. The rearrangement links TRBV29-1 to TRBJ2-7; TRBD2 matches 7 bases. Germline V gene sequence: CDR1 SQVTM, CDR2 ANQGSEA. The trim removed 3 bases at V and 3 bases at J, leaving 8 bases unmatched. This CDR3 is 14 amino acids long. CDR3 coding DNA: TGCAGCGTTGACCCGAGCGGGGCTGACTACGAGCAGTACTTC. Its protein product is CSVDPSGADYEQYF.

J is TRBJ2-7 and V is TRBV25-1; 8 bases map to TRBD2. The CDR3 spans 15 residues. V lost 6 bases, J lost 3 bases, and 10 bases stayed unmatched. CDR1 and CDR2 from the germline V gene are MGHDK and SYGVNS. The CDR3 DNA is TGTGCCAGCAGGGCGACTAGCGACAAACACTACGAGCAGTACTTC. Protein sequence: CASRATSDKHYEQYF.

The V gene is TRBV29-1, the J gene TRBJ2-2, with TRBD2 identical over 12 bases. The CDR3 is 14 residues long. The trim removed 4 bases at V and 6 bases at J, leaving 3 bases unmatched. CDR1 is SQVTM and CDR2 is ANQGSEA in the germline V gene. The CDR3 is CSVGLAGVPGELFF. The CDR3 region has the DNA TGCAGCGTTGGACTAGCGGGAGTCCCCGGGGAGCTGTTTTTT.

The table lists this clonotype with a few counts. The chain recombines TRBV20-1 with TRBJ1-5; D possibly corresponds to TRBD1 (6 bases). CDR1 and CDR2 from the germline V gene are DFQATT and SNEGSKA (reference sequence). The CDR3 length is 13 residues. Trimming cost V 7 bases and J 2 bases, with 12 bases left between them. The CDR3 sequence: CSGRAGGNQPQHF. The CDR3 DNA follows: TGCAGTGGGAGGGCAGGGGGCAATCAGCCCCAGCATTTT.

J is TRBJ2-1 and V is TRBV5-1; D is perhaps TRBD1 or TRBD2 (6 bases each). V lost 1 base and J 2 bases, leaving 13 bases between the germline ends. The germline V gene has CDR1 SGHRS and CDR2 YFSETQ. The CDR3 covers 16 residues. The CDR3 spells CASSLRGAATYNEQFF. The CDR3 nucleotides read TGCGCCAGCAGCTTGAGGGGGGCCGCCACCTACAATGAGCAGTTCTTC.

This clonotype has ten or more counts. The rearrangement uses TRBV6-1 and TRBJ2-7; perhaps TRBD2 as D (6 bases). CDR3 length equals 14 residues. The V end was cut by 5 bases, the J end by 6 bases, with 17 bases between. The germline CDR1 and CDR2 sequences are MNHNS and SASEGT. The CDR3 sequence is CASSRTSTSGEQYF. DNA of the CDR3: TGTGCCAGCAGTCGAACTAGCACGTCCGGCGAGCAGTACTTC.

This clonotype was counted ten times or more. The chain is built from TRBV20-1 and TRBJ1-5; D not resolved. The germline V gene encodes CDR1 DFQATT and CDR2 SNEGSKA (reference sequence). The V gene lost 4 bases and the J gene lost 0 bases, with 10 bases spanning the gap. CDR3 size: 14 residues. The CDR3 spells CSATGLFSNQPQHF. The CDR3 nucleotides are TGCAGTGCTACCGGACTGTTTAGCAATCAGCCCCAGCATTTT.

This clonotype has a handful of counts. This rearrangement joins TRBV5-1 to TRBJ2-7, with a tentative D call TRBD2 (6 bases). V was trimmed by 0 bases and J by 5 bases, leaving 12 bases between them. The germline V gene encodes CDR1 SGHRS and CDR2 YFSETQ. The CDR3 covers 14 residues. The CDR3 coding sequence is TGCGCCAGCAGCTTGGCCTCGCGGGGCAACGAGCAGTACTTC. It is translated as CASSLASRGNEQYF. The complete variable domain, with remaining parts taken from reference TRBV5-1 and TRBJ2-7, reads KAGVTQTPRYLIKTRGQQVTLSCSPISGHRSVSWYQQTPGQGLQFLFEYFSETQRNKGNFPGRFSGRQFSNSRSEMNVSTLELGDSALYLCASSLASRGNEQYFGPGTRLTVT.

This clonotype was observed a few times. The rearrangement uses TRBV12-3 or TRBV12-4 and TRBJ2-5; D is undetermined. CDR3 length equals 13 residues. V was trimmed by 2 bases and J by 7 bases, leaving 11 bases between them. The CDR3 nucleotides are TGTGCCAGCAGTTTATCACCTCCGGCGACCCAGTACTTC. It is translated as CASSLSPPATQYF.

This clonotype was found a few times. CDR3 in DNA: TGCGCCAGCAGCTTGCATGTTAGCGGGAGTAGCCCACACAATGAGCAGTTCTTC. Its translation is CASSLHVSGSSPHNEQFF. The V call is TRBV5-1, the J call TRBJ2-1; TRBD2 aligns across 9 bases. The germline gives CDR1 SGHRS, CDR2 YFSETQ. J gave up 5 bases and V 1 base, and 13 bases lay outside the gene matches. This CDR3 has 18 amino acids. The variable domain in full, with the rest retrieved from reference TRBV5-1 and TRBJ2-1, is KAGVTQTPRYLIKTRGQQVTLSCSPISGHRSVSWYQQTPGQGLQFLFEYFSETQRNKGNFPGRFSGRQFSNSRSEMNVSTLELGDSALYLCASSLHVSGSSPHNEQFFGPGTRLTVL.

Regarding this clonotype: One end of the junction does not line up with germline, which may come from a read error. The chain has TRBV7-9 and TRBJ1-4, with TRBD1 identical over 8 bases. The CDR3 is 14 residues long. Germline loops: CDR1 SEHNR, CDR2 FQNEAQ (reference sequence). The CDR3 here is CPSSLPRGREKLFF. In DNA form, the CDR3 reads TGTCCCAGCAGCTTGCCCAGGGGGCGTGAAAAACTGTTTTTT. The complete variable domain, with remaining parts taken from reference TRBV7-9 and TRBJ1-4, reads DTGVSQNPRHKITKRGQNVTFRCDPISEHNRLYWYRQTLGQGPEFLTYFQNEAQLEKSRLLSDRFSAERPKGSFSTLEIQRTEQGDSAMYLCPSSLPRGREKLFFGSGTQLSVL.

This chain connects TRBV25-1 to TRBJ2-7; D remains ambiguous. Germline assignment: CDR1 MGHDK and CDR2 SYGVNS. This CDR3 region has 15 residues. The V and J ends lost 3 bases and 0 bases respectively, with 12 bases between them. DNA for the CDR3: TGTGCCAGCAGTGACTACAGACACAGCTCCTACGAGCAGTACTTC. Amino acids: CASSDYRHSSYEQYF.

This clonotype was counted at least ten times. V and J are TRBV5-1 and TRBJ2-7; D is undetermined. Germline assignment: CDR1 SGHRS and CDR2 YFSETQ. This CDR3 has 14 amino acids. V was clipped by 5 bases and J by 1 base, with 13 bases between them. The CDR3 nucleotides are TGCGCCAGCAGTCTAGGGCAGGAATCCTACGAGCAGTACTTC. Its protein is CASSLGQESYEQYF. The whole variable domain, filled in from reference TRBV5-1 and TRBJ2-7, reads KAGVTQTPRYLIKTRGQQVTLSCSPISGHRSVSWYQQTPGQGLQFLFEYFSETQRNKGNFPGRFSGRQFSNSRSEMNVSTLELGDSALYLCASSLGQESYEQYFGPGTRLTVT.

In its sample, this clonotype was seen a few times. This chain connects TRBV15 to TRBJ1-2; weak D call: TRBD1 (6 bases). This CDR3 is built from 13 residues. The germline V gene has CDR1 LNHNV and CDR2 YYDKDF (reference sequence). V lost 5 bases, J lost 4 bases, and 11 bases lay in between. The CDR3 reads CATSRGHVYGYTF. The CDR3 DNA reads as TGTGCCACCAGCCGGGGACACGTCTATGGCTACACCTTC. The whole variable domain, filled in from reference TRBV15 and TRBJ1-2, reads DAMVIQNPRYQVTQFGKPVTLSCSQTLNHNVMYWYQQKSSQAPKLLFHYYDKDFNNEADTPDNFQSRRPNTSFCFLDIRSPGLGDTAMYLCATSRGHVYGYTFGSGTRLTVV.

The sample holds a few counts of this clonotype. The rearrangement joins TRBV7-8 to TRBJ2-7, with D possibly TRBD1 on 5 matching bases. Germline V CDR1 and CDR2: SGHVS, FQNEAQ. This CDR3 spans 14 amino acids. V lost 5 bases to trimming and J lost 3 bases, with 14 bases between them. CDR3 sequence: CASSVGRVGYEQYF. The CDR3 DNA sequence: TGTGCCAGCAGCGTGGGGCGCGTCGGCTACGAGCAGTACTTC.

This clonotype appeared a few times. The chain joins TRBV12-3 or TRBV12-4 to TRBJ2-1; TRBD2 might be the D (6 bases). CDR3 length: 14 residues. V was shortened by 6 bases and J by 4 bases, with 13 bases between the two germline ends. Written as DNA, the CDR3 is TGTGCCAGCAGACCGGGGGAAGGGTACAATGAGCAGTTCTTC. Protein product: CASRPGEGYNEQFF.

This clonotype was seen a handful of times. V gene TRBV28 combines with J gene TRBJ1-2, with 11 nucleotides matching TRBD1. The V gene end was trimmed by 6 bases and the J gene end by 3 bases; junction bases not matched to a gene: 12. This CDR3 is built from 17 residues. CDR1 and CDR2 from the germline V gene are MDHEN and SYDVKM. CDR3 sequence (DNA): TGTGCCAGCAGCGGGGCTGGACAGGGGGCGCGGGACTATGGCTACACCTTC. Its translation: CASSGAGQGARDYGYTF.

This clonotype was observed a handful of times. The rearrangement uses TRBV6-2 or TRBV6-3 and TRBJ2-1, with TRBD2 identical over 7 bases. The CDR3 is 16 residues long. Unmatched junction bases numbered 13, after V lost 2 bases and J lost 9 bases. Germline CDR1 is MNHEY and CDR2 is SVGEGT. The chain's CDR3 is CASSYEEAGPVGEQFF. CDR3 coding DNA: TGTGCCAGCAGTTACGAGGAAGCGGGACCGGTAGGTGAGCAGTTCTTC.